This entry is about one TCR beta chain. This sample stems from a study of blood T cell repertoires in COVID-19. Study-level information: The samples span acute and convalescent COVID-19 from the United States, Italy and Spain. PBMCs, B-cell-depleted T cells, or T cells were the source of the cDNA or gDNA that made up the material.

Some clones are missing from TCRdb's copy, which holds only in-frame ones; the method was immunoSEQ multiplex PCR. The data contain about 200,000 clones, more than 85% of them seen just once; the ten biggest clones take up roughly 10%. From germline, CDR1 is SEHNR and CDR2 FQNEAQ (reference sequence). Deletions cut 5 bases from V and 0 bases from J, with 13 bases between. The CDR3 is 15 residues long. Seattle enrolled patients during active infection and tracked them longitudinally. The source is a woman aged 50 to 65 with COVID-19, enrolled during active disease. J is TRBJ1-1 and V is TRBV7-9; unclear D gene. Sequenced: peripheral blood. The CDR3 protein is CASSPEFFMNTEAFF. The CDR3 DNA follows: TGTGCCAGCAGCCCCGAGTTTTTCATGAACACTGAAGCTTTCTTT.